These 23 T cell receptor beta chains share one sample of origin, sequenced in a study of blood T cell repertoires in COVID-19. TCRdb's table, derived via immunoSEQ multiplex PCR, lists solely in-frame clones and lacks some. The sample consists of 120,000 to 150,000 clones, roughly 90% of them appearing once. Material: peripheral blood. The origin of the receptors is a human donor with COVID-19, enrolled during active disease. The donor label of this sample is uncertain.

The genes are TRBV5-1 and TRBJ2-3, with TRBD2 matching 9 bases. The CDR3 spans 16 residues. Germline CDR1 reads SGHRS; CDR2 reads YFSETQ. Trimming at V came to 0 bases and at J to 2 bases, leaving 4 bases not matched to a gene. CDR3 loop: CASSLDVAGATDTQYF. Here the CDR3 DNA reads TGCGCCAGCAGCTTGGACGTAGCGGGGGCCACAGATACGCAGTATTTT. The complete variable domain, with remaining parts taken from reference TRBV5-1 and TRBJ2-3, reads KAGVTQTPRYLIKTRGQQVTLSCSPISGHRSVSWYQQTPGQGLQFLFEYFSETQRNKGNFPGRFSGRQFSNSRSEMNVSTLELGDSALYLCASSLDVAGATDTQYFGPGTRLTVL.

The chain carries TRBV7-3 and TRBJ2-7, with 7 bases matching TRBD2. The CDR3 has 13 residues. The germline V gene encodes CDR1 SGHTA and CDR2 FQGTGA. V shed 6 bases, J shed 6 bases, and the junction held 8 bases outside the gene matches. Written as DNA, the CDR3 is TGTGCCAGCAGTTCCACCTGGGGGGGCGAGCAGTACTTC. Protein sequence: CASSSTWGGEQYF.

The V call is TRBV6-5, the J call TRBJ2-3; 8 nucleotides align to TRBD2. V was pared by 6 bases and J by 3 bases, with 8 bases of the junction left unmatched. The CDR3 length is 15 residues. The germline CDR1 and CDR2 sequences are MNHEY and SVGAGI. This chain's CDR3 is CASSSTGLETDTQYF. For the CDR3, the DNA is TGTGCCAGCAGCTCAACGGGACTAGAGACAGATACGCAGTATTTT.

The V gene is TRBV3-1 (or the pseudogene TRBV3-2), the J gene TRBJ1-2; the match to TRBD1 covers 7 bases. Losses at the gene ends were 2 bases for V and 8 bases for J; bases not matched to a gene: 5. From germline, CDR1 is LGHDT and CDR2 YNNKEL (reference sequence). The CDR3 extends over 13 amino acids. The CDR3 region has the DNA TGTGCCAGCAGCCAACTAACAGGGGACGGCTACACCTTC. This sequence encodes CASSQLTGDGYTF.

V and J are TRBV24-1 and TRBJ2-2; 10 bases map to TRBD1. J was trimmed by 4 bases and V by 5 bases; bases with no gene match: 6. The CDR3 is 16 amino acids. Per the germline V gene, CDR1 is KGHDR and CDR2 is SFDVKD. CDR3: CATSATRDRGTGELFF. Written as DNA, the CDR3 is TGTGCCACCAGTGCGACCCGGGACAGGGGCACCGGGGAGCTGTTTTTT.

This chain links TRBV6-5 with TRBJ1-1; 9 positions match TRBD1. The CDR3 covers 14 residues. Germline trimming cut 5 bases from V and 5 bases from J; bases unmatched to any gene: 6. Germline CDR1 MNHEY, CDR2 SVGAGI. The CDR3 loop is CASSRTGGWTEAFF. In nucleotides, the CDR3 is TGTGCCAGCAGTAGAACAGGGGGCTGGACTGAAGCTTTCTTT.

This chain uses TRBV5-5 with TRBJ1-1; TRBD1 matches 9 bases. Germline trimming cut 0 bases from V and 1 base from J; bases unmatched to any gene: 10. Germline CDR1 SGHKS, CDR2 YYEKEE (reference sequence). The CDR3 covers 18 residues. Here the CDR3 DNA reads TGTGCCAGCAGCTTGGCTTTTGGACAGGGGATACCGAACACTGAAGCTTTCTTT. Protein sequence: CASSLAFGQGIPNTEAFF.

V gene TRBV15 combines with J gene TRBJ2-2; 8 bases fit TRBD2. The CDR3 has 16 residues. The junction had 4 bases not matched to a gene; V was cut back by 0 bases and J by 4 bases. In germline, CDR1 is LNHNV, CDR2 YYDKDF (reference sequence). The CDR3 coding sequence is TGTGCCACCAGCAGAGAGCGGGGGGTGATCACCGGGGAGCTGTTTTTT. Translating gives CATSRERGVITGELFF.

The V gene is TRBV5-1, the J gene TRBJ2-5, with TRBD1 matching 8 bases. The length of the CDR3 is 15 residues. The V gene's germline CDR1 is SGHRS and CDR2 YFSETQ. After removal of 3 bases from V and 0 bases from J, the junction contained 4 bases not matched to a gene. CDR3 DNA: TGCGCCAGCAGCTACACGGACAGGGACCAAGAGACCCAGTACTTC. It yields the protein CASSYTDRDQETQYF.

This clone has just a few counts. This sequence joins TRBV5-8 and TRBJ1-4; D not certain. Trimming stripped 1 base from V and 0 bases from J, with 7 bases between. Germline V gene data show CDR1 as SGHTS and CDR2 as YDEGEE. The CDR3 is made up of 15 amino acids. The CDR3 region has the DNA TGTGCCAGCAGCTTGTTTACAGCAACTAATGAAAAACTGTTTTTT. It yields the protein CASSLFTATNEKLFF. Variable domain in full (rest from reference TRBV5-8 and TRBJ1-4): EAGVTQSPTHLIKTRGQQATLRCSPISGHTSVYWYQQALGLGLQFLLWYDEGEERNRGNFPPRFSGRQFPNYSSELNVNALELEDSALYLCASSLFTATNEKLFFGSGTQLSVL.

The chain combines TRBV24-1 with TRBJ1-4, with 12 bases that match TRBD1. The CDR3 runs 16 residues. The ends lost 4 bases at V and 8 bases at J; junction bases unmatched: 7. In germline, CDR1 is KGHDR, CDR2 SFDVKD. The CDR3 reads CATSDGRGTGGEKLFF. As DNA, the CDR3 is TGTGCCACCAGTGACGGTAGGGGGACAGGGGGCGAAAAACTGTTTTTT.

This clone was seen a handful of times. The chain joins TRBV7-9 to TRBJ1-2; TRBD1 aligns across 7 bases. Trimming cost V 2 bases and J 4 bases; bases outside gene matches: 7. There are 15 residues in the CDR3. The germline V gene encodes CDR1 SEHNR and CDR2 FQNEAQ (reference sequence). CDR3 DNA: TGTGCCAGCAGCTTACCCGTGACAGGGTTCTATGGCTACACCTTC. Its protein product is CASSLPVTGFYGYTF.

This clone was counted only a few times. The chain couples TRBV5-5 to TRBJ2-7; tentatively, D is TRBD1 (7 bases). This CDR3 spans 15 amino acids. Germline CDR1 reads SGHKS; CDR2 reads YYEKEE (reference sequence). Trimming cost V 3 bases and J 3 bases, with 16 bases left between them. The CDR3 is CASSSGAGQSYEQYF. The DNA for the CDR3 is TGTGCCAGCAGCTCGGGGGCGGGACAGAGCTACGAGCAGTACTTC.

The V gene is TRBV19, the J gene TRBJ1-5; D is undetermined. V gave up 7 bases and J gave up 0 bases, with 13 bases separating them. CDR3 length: 15 amino acids. Germline V CDR1 and CDR2: LNHDA, SQIVND (reference sequence). CDR3 sequence reads: CASISQADSNQPQHF. The DNA for the CDR3 is TGTGCCAGTATTTCTCAAGCGGATAGCAATCAGCCCCAGCATTTT.

DNA for the CDR3: TGTGCCAGCAGCTCACAGGGTTACGAGCAGTACTTC. It yields the protein CASSSQGYEQYF. V usage is TRBV11-2 and J usage is TRBJ2-7; tentative D call: TRBD1 (6 bases). Looked up from germline, CDR1 is SGHAT and CDR2 is FQNNGV. The CDR3 sequence is 12 residues long. Trimming removed 4 bases from V and 4 bases from J, with 8 bases in between.

The chain has TRBV27 and TRBJ1-2, with 12 bases matching TRBD1. CDR1 and CDR2 from the germline V gene are MNHEY and SMNVEV (reference sequence). This CDR3 is built from 18 residues. J gave up 4 bases and V 0 bases, and 9 bases lay outside the gene matches. The CDR3 nucleotides read TGTGCCAGCAGTTTATCGGGGGTAAGGGACAGGGGGCTCTATGGCTACACCTTC. Translated, it gives CASSLSGVRDRGLYGYTF.

This chain connects TRBV3-1 (or the pseudogene TRBV3-2) to TRBJ2-1; D possibly corresponds to TRBD1 (5 bases). There are 16 residues in the CDR3. Germline V CDR1 and CDR2: LGHDT, YNNKEL (reference sequence). Trimming left V 0 bases short and J 2 bases short, with 11 bases between. This CDR3 is CASSQEDRITYNEQFF. CDR3 nucleotides: TGTGCCAGCAGCCAAGAAGACAGAATAACCTACAATGAGCAGTTCTTC.

The chain combines TRBV11-2 with TRBJ2-6; D might be TRBD2 (5 bases). V shed 4 bases and J shed 8 bases, with 12 bases lying between them. CDR3 size: 14 residues. Per the germline V gene, CDR1 is SGHAT and CDR2 is FQNNGV. This CDR3 reads CASSSLRGTNVLTF. CDR3 nucleotide sequence: TGTGCCAGCAGCTCGTTAAGAGGGACCAACGTCCTGACTTTC.

The chain couples TRBV12-5 to TRBJ2-5, with 7 bases lining up with TRBD1. CDR1 and CDR2 from the germline V gene are LGHNT and FRNRAP. Germline trimming cut 5 bases from V and 2 bases from J; bases unmatched to any gene: 8. This CDR3 is built from 15 residues. CDR3 sequence (DNA): TGTGCTAGTGGTCGACAGGGCCAGGCTCAAGAGACCCAGTACTTC. As protein: CASGRQGQAQETQYF.

The chain has TRBV3-1 (or the pseudogene TRBV3-2) and TRBJ1-3, with D possibly being TRBD1 (6 bases). From germline, CDR1 is LGHDT and CDR2 YNNKEL (reference sequence). CDR3 length equals 15 residues. V was trimmed by 0 bases and J by 0 bases, leaving 6 bases between them. The CDR3 DNA sequence: TGTGCCAGCAGCCAAGACAGGGGCTCTGGAAACACCATATATTTT. Amino acid sequence: CASSQDRGSGNTIYF.

V usage is TRBV2 and J usage is TRBJ1-2, with 9 bases aligning to TRBD1. There are 13 residues in the CDR3. CDR1 is SNHLY and CDR2 is FYNNEI in the germline V gene. Losses at the gene ends were 4 bases for V and 7 bases for J; bases not matched to a gene: 4. CDR3 residues: CASSVGQGGGYTF. DNA of the CDR3: TGTGCCAGCAGTGTGGGACAGGGCGGTGGCTACACCTTC.

This chain joins TRBV7-6 and TRBJ1-5; no clear D. The germline CDR1 and CDR2 sequences are SGHVS and FNYEAQ. This CDR3 has 15 residues. V shed 5 bases and J shed 3 bases, with 14 bases lying between them. The CDR3 loop is CASSPGTAVNQPQHF. Here the CDR3 DNA reads TGTGCCAGCAGCCCTGGTACAGCGGTCAATCAGCCCCAGCATTTT. The variable domain in full, completed from reference TRBV7-6 and TRBJ1-5, reads GAGVSQSPRYKVTKRGQDVALRCDPISGHVSLYWYRQALGQGPEFLTYFNYEAQQDKSGLPNDRFSAERPEGSISTLTIQRTEQRDSAMYRCASSPGTAVNQPQHFGDGTRLSIL.

V is TRBV6-5 and J is TRBJ1-2; D perhaps matches TRBD1 (5 bases). V lost 4 bases to trimming and J lost 4 bases, with 16 bases between them. Germline CDR1 MNHEY, CDR2 SVGAGI. The CDR3 sequence is 15 residues long. The CDR3, as DNA: TGTGCCAGCAGTTCCCTCGGTCAGGGAAGCTATGGCTACACCTTC. As protein: CASSSLGQGSYGYTF.